The entry below describes one TCR beta chain. The antigen is unknown. These data belong to a study of OX40 agonist ivuxolimab in advanced cancers. Whole-study context: Patients enrolled in dose escalation were diagnosed with hepatocellular carcinoma, melanoma, renal cell or head and neck cancer.

The study, taken as a whole, reports: Low levels of normalized T-cell clonal expansion also appeared in some nonresponders.

Blood sampling was done at baseline, cycle 4 day 1, and cycle 7 day 1. Sequenced by immunoSEQ multiplex PCR; TCRdb stores in-frame clones only, minus some. The data contain under 65,000 clones, around 93% of them singletons. V lost 2 bases to trimming and J lost 1 base, with 12 bases between them. The germline V gene has CDR1 SGDLS and CDR2 YYNGEE. The CDR3 runs 15 residues. The source was CD4+ or CD8+ T cells sorted from blood, collected in a trial of the OX40 agonist ivuxolimab. The rearrangement joins TRBV9 to TRBJ1-1; perhaps TRBD1 as D (6 bases). This receptor was taken from an adult with an advanced solid tumor such as melanoma, head and neck, liver or kidney cancer. CDR3 in DNA: TGTGCCAGCAGCGTCGCCGGGACACCGAACACTGAAGCTTTCTTT. It yields the protein CASSVAGTPNTEAFF. The entire variable domain, with the rest obtained from reference TRBV9 and TRBJ1-1, is as follows: DSGVTQTPKHLITATGQRVTLRCSPRSGDLSVYWYQQSLDQGLQFLIQYYNGEERAKGNILERFSAQQFPDLHSELNLSSLELGDSALYFCASSVAGTPNTEAFFGQGTRLTVV.